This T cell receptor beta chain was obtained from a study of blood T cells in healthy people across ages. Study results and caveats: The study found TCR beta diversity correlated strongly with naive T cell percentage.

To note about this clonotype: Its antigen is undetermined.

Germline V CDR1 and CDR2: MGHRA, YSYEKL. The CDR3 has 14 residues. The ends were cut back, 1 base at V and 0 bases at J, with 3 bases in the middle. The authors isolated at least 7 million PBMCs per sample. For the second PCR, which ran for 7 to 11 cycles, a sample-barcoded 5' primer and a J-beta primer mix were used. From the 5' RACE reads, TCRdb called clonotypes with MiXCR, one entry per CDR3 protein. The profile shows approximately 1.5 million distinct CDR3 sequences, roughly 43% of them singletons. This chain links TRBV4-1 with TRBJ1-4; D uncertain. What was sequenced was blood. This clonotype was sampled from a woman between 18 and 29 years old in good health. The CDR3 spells CASSQVTTNEKLFF. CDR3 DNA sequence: TGCGCCAGCAGCCAAGTAACAACTAATGAAAAACTGTTTTTT.